The 29 T cell receptor beta chains presented below share a single source sample, sequenced in a study of CD8+CD57+ T cells in acquired aplastic anemia (dated by TCRdb to the late 2010s). The sequencer listed for this sample is Illumina HiSeq 2000. Genomic DNA was used as template for profiling of TCR beta VDJ combinations and CDR3 sequences. The public reads were run again by TCRdb, first through fastp at Q25 and then through MiXCR, and only productive beta chains were kept. A single entry per CDR3 protein holds the most common genes and DNA from its merged rows. The sample table records about 20,000 distinct CDR3 sequences; about two fifths of these occur just once. The top ten constitute about 90% of the sample. Their antigen targets remain unknown. Expansion of CD8+CD57+ cells had been shown by flow cytometry in the patients chosen for sequencing. Paper-wide results and their limitations: In patients, diversity was lower in CD8+CD57+ cells than in the total CD4+ and CD8+ cell pools.

The sample comprised CD8+CD57+ T cells sorted from PBMCs. The cell subset or site label corresponds to: bead-enriched CD8+CD57+ effector memory T cells from SAA patients. These receptor sequences come from a human donor with aplastic anemia.

The rearrangement links TRBV20-1 to TRBJ2-3; TRBD2 matches at 11 bases. CDR1 and CDR2 (germline): DFQATT, SNEGSKA (reference sequence). Unmatched junction bases numbered 10, after V lost 0 bases and J lost 2 bases. This CDR3 comprises 18 residues. CDR3 in DNA: TGCAGTGCTAGAGATCCCCCCTCTAGCGGGAGGTTCACAGATACGCAGTATTTT. Translated, it gives CSARDPPSSGRFTDTQYF.

This clonotype was detected a few times. The chain links TRBV19 to TRBJ2-1; 9 nucleotides match TRBD1. This CDR3 contains 14 residues. With V trimmed by 5 bases and J by 7 bases, 6 bases remained unmatched. Looked up from germline, CDR1 is LNHDA and CDR2 is SQIVND (reference sequence). The DNA for the CDR3 is TGTGCCAGTAGTCCTTGGGACAGGGAAAATGAGCAGTTCTTC. Translated, it gives CASSPWDRENEQFF.

Many counts were recorded for this clonotype. J is TRBJ2-7 and V is TRBV20-1, with 9 bases lining up with TRBD1. The CDR3 extends over 15 amino acids. Trimming cost V 2 bases and J 3 bases; bases outside gene matches: 8. From germline, CDR1 is DFQATT and CDR2 SNEGSKA (reference sequence). In nucleotides, the CDR3 is TGCAGTGCTAGACTCCGGGACAGGGAATTCTACGAGCAGTACTTC. Its protein is CSARLRDREFYEQYF.

This clonotype was observed a handful of times. V is TRBV12-3 or TRBV12-4 and J is TRBJ2-5, with D possibly TRBD2 on 5 matching bases. The length of the CDR3 is 13 residues. Trimming left V 5 bases short and J 4 bases short, with 11 bases between. Here the CDR3 reads CASSPDGGETQYF. DNA of the CDR3: TGTGCCAGCAGTCCGGACGGAGGAGAGACCCAGTACTTC.

In its sample, this clonotype was seen many times. This chain links TRBV20-1 with TRBJ2-7; 12 bases line up with TRBD2. This CDR3 spans 15 amino acids. Germline trimming cut 6 bases from V and 1 base from J; bases unmatched to any gene: 7. The V gene's germline CDR1 is DFQATT and CDR2 SNEGSKA (reference sequence). The CDR3 region has the DNA TGCAGTGCGAGGAGACTAGCGGGAGATTCCTACGAGCAGTACTTC. Translated, it gives CSARRLAGDSYEQYF.

This chain links TRBV19 with TRBJ1-2; perhaps TRBD1 as D (5 bases). Germline values: CDR1 LNHDA, CDR2 SQIVND (reference sequence). Trimming took 4 bases from V and 7 from J, leaving 10 bases between them. The CDR3 runs 12 residues. DNA of the CDR3: TGTGCCAGTAGTACTGGGACGGTTGGCTACACCTTC. Its translation is CASSTGTVGYTF.

The chain is built from TRBV6-5 and TRBJ2-3; no clear D. V was pared by 2 bases and J by 2 bases, with 8 bases between. From germline, CDR1 is MNHEY and CDR2 SVGAGI. This CDR3 is built from 14 residues. DNA for the CDR3: TGTGCCAGCAGTTACGAGCTTATCACAGATACGCAGTATTTT. Amino acid sequence: CASSYELITDTQYF.

The chain has TRBV24-1 and TRBJ2-1; D tentatively reads TRBD1 or TRBD2 (5 bases each). The CDR3 is 13 amino acids. The germline V gene has CDR1 KGHDR and CDR2 SFDVKD. The ends were cut back, 4 bases at V and 4 bases at J, with 7 bases in the middle. The CDR3 DNA follows: TGTGCCACCAGTGAGAGGGGTTACAATGAGCAGTTCTTC. This gives the protein CATSERGYNEQFF.

This clonotype was detected only a few times. The rearrangement joins TRBV5-1 to TRBJ2-7; D may match TRBD1 or TRBD2 (5 bases each). Germline assignment: CDR1 SGHRS and CDR2 YFSETQ. Trimming removed 0 bases at V and 1 base at J, with 11 bases between. The CDR3 has 15 residues. The CDR3 DNA sequence: TGCGCCAGCAGCTTGGCTGCCGAGGGGTCCTACGAGCAGTACTTC. Encoded protein: CASSLAAEGSYEQYF. Full variable domain (missing parts from reference TRBV5-1 and TRBJ2-7): KAGVTQTPRYLIKTRGQQVTLSCSPISGHRSVSWYQQTPGQGLQFLFEYFSETQRNKGNFPGRFSGRQFSNSRSEMNVSTLELGDSALYLCASSLAAEGSYEQYFGPGTRLTVT.

This rearrangement joins TRBV7-9 to TRBJ2-1, with TRBD2 as a possible D gene (6 bases). The CDR3 is 14 residues long. Germline V gives CDR1 SEHNR, CDR2 FQNEAQ (reference sequence). The ends were cut back, 5 bases at V and 2 bases at J, with 10 bases in the middle. CDR3 nucleotides: TGTGCCAGCAGCGCCCGGGGGACCTACAATGAGCAGTTCTTC. This gives the protein CASSARGTYNEQFF.

This clonotype has more than one count but fewer than ten. The chain combines TRBV20-1 with TRBJ2-2; 9 bases line up with TRBD2. Germline CDR1 DFQATT, CDR2 SNEGSKA (reference sequence). With 2 bases clipped from V and 5 bases from J, the junction kept 3 bases outside the gene matches. This CDR3 is built from 14 residues. As DNA, the CDR3 is TGCAGTGCTAGACTAGCGGGACGGACCGGGGAGCTGTTTTTT. This sequence encodes CSARLAGRTGELFF.

This sequence joins TRBV2 and TRBJ1-6, with D uncertain. Per germline, CDR1 SNHLY and CDR2 FYNNEI. This CDR3 is 14 amino acids long. V lost 7 bases and J lost 9, with 16 bases in between. The CDR3 DNA sequence: TGTGCCAGCATTCCCGGCGAAAGGACTTCACCCCTCCACTTT. As protein: CASIPGERTSPLHF.

This clonotype was observed a few times. The V and J genes are TRBV20-1 and TRBJ2-3, with a possible D match to TRBD2 (5 bases). Germline CDR1 DFQATT, CDR2 SNEGSKA (reference sequence). The CDR3 runs to 19 residues. The germline V and J ends were trimmed by 0 bases and 1 base, with 23 bases remaining between them. In nucleotides, the CDR3 is TGCAGTGCTAGAGATCCCCCCCCCAGCCGGACGCGGGGCACAGATACGCAGTATTTT. Translation gives CSARDPPPSRTRGTDTQYF.

The chain joins TRBV2 to TRBJ2-4; D remains ambiguous. The CDR3 has 15 amino acids. V gave up 10 bases and J gave up 0 bases, with 16 bases separating them. Germline-derived CDR1 and CDR2 are SNHLY and FYNNEI. CDR3 sequence reads: CATTLQRVAKNIQYF. The CDR3 bases are TGTGCCACCACCCTACAGCGTGTAGCCAAAAACATTCAGTACTTC.

The chain links TRBV9 to TRBJ1-5; D not certain. Trimming removed 0 bases from V and 6 bases from J, with 7 bases in between. Germline-derived CDR1 and CDR2 are SGDLS and YYNGEE. The CDR3 extends over 13 amino acids. The CDR3 nucleotides read TGTGCCAGCAGCGTAGGGGGTAGTCAGCCCCAGCATTTT. It is translated as CASSVGGSQPQHF.

V is TRBV20-1 and J is TRBJ2-5; TRBD2 agrees at 9 bases. The CDR3 has 16 residues. Germline V gene data show CDR1 as DFQATT and CDR2 as SNEGSKA (reference sequence). Germline trimming cut 5 bases from V and 1 base from J; bases unmatched to any gene: 11. The CDR3, as DNA: TGCAGTGCTTACCCCCCGCTAGCGGGACTCCAAGAGACCCAGTACTTC. It encodes CSAYPPLAGLQETQYF.

This clonotype was seen repeatedly, ten times or more. V and J are TRBV6-5 and TRBJ1-1; unclear D gene. V dropped 2 bases and J dropped 6 bases, with 13 bases sitting between them. Germline V gene lookup returns CDR1 MNHEY and CDR2 SVGAGI. CDR3 length equals 14 residues. CDR3 region: CASSYTIGFPEAFF. The CDR3 DNA is TGTGCCAGCAGTTACACTATAGGCTTCCCTGAAGCTTTCTTT.

This clonotype was counted between two and nine times. The V and J genes are TRBV28 and TRBJ1-1; 8 bases align to TRBD1. This CDR3 contains 18 residues. Germline CDR1 reads MDHEN; CDR2 reads SYDVKM. J gave up 0 bases and V 2 bases, and 11 bases lay outside the gene matches. CDR3 sequence: CASSLDRGSLLLNTEAFF. The CDR3 coding sequence is TGTGCCAGCAGTTTAGACAGGGGATCCTTACTATTGAACACTGAAGCTTTCTTT.

This clonotype has at least ten counts. The chain employs TRBV20-1 and TRBJ2-3; TRBD1 is a possible D gene (6 bases). The CDR3 has 12 amino acids. Trimming stripped 2 bases from V and 6 bases from J, with 9 bases between. Germline CDR1 reads DFQATT; CDR2 reads SNEGSKA (reference sequence). CDR3 residues: CSARQGTDTQYF. In nucleotides, the CDR3 is TGCAGTGCTAGACAGGGGACGGATACGCAGTATTTT.

This clonotype was seen a handful of times. The chain carries TRBV20-1 and TRBJ2-7; 7 bases match TRBD1. Trimming at V came to 4 bases and at J to 4 bases, leaving 10 bases not matched to a gene. CDR1 DFQATT and CDR2 SNEGSKA come from the germline V gene (reference sequence). The CDR3 consists of 14 residues. CDR3 in DNA: TGCAGTGCTACCCACAGGGGCCGCCTTTACGAGCAGTACTTC. Its translation is CSATHRGRLYEQYF.

The CDR3 DNA reads as TGCGCCAGCAGCCCTGGGGACGGTAGGGCTGGCTACACCTTC. Its translation: CASSPGDGRAGYTF. The gene calls are TRBV5-1 and TRBJ1-2, with a weak D call TRBD1 (5 bases). This CDR3 spans 14 amino acids. Germline CDR1 SGHRS, CDR2 YFSETQ. V lost 4 bases to trimming and J lost 7 bases, with 17 bases between them.

V is TRBV29-1 and J is TRBJ2-3; 7 bases line up with TRBD2. The V gene end was trimmed by 3 bases and the J gene end by 0 bases; junction bases not matched to a gene: 12. Germline V gene lookup returns CDR1 SQVTM and CDR2 ANQGSEA. CDR3 size: 17 residues. CDR3 coding DNA: TGCAGCGTTGATAAGGAAGGTAGCGGGCCTAGCACAGATACGCAGTATTTT. This gives the protein CSVDKEGSGPSTDTQYF.

The chain uses TRBV6-1 and TRBJ2-2, with 9 bases matching TRBD1. V lost 4 bases, J lost 3 bases, and 3 bases stayed unmatched. From germline, CDR1 is MNHNS and CDR2 SASEGT. The CDR3 is 15 amino acids. CDR3: CASSGGQGHTGELFF. The DNA of the CDR3 is TGTGCCAGCAGTGGGGGACAGGGACACACCGGGGAGCTGTTTTTT.

This clonotype was seen a handful of times. The chain joins TRBV6-5 to TRBJ2-5; unclear D gene. The CDR3 loop spans 9 amino acids. Trimming took 1 base from V and 14 from J, leaving 5 bases between them. Germline V gene data show CDR1 as MNHEY and CDR2 as SVGAGI. The CDR3 coding sequence is TGTGCCAGCAGTTACTGGAAATACTTC. It is translated as CASSYWKYF.

Ten or more counts support this clonotype. The genes are TRBV27 and TRBJ1-5, with a possible D match to TRBD1 (6 bases). This CDR3 contains 14 residues. Germline V CDR1 and CDR2: MNHEY, SMNVEV (reference sequence). V shed 2 bases and J shed 3 bases, with 8 bases lying between them. In DNA form, the CDR3 reads TGTGCCAGCAGTTTAGCAGGGGACAATCAGCCCCAGCATTTT. This encodes CASSLAGDNQPQHF.

This rearrangement joins TRBV7-8 to TRBJ2-7, with TRBD1 matching 9 bases. V trimming: 8 bases; J trimming: 1 base; junction bases outside the gene matches: 9. Per germline, CDR1 SGHVS and CDR2 FQNEAQ. This CDR3 has 15 residues. This CDR3 is CASGGGTGISYEQYV. CDR3 nucleotide sequence: TGTGCCAGCGGGGGGGGGACAGGGATTTCCTACGAGCAGTACGTC.

V is TRBV27 and J is TRBJ1-2, with D possibly matching TRBD1 (5 bases). Germline-derived CDR1 and CDR2 are MNHEY and SMNVEV (reference sequence). This CDR3 spans 15 amino acids. Between the trimmed V and J ends, which lost 5 bases and 4 bases, there was a span of 17 bases. As DNA, the CDR3 is TGTGCCAGCAGTCCCCTCGTCTCACAGGTCTATGGCTACACCTTC. This sequence encodes CASSPLVSQVYGYTF.

This rearrangement joins TRBV15 to TRBJ2-3; the D call may be TRBD1 or TRBD2 (6 bases each). The CDR3 has 17 residues. V shed 0 bases and J shed 6 bases, with 19 bases lying between them. Per the germline V gene, CDR1 is LNHNV and CDR2 is YYDKDF (reference sequence). CDR3 sequence (DNA): TGTGCCACCAGCAGAGATTACTGGTGGGGGGCACGGGATACGCAGTATTTT. Its protein is CATSRDYWWGARDTQYF. The full variable domain, with the rest looked up from reference TRBV15 and TRBJ2-3, is DAMVIQNPRYQVTQFGKPVTLSCSQTLNHNVMYWYQQKSSQAPKLLFHYYDKDFNNEADTPDNFQSRRPNTSFCFLDIRSPGLGDTAMYLCATSRDYWWGARDTQYFGPGTRLTVL.

The V and J genes are TRBV19 and TRBJ2-3, with 7 positions matching TRBD1. V gave up 4 bases and J gave up 11 bases; unmatched junction bases: 18. The CDR3 length is 16 residues. The germline V gene has CDR1 LNHDA and CDR2 SQIVND (reference sequence). CDR3 protein: CASSTELGGSYNEQYF. Here the CDR3 DNA reads TGTGCCAGTAGTACGGAGCTAGGGGGCTCCTACAATGAGCAGTATTTT.